What follows are 22 T cell receptor beta chains derived from one specimen sequenced in a study of T-cell memory formation after mild COVID-19 (dated by TCRdb to the early 2020s). Library generation was performed with 5' RACE. These reads were obtained on an Illumina NovaSeq 6000. TCRdb handled the public reads itself, with Q25 trimming in fastp and clone calling in MiXCR, and kept productive beta chains. All rows with the same CDR3 protein become a single entry with the most common DNA and genes. The table for this sample lists roughly 250,000 distinct CDR3 sequences; approximately 16% of them were counted only once. The leading ten clones occupy about 4% of the sample. The sequenced sample was PBMCs or a T cell subset sorted from them (not recorded which). These receptors came from a young man who had mild COVID-19 (a few samples of this study predate the infection). The sample titles of this study are shuffled in the database, so cell type and time point are left out; the donor was told from shared clones.

The chain employs TRBV2 and TRBJ2-5, with TRBD2 matching over 10 bases. The germline V gene encodes CDR1 SNHLY and CDR2 FYNNEI. CDR3 length: 15 residues. V shed 6 bases, J shed 4 bases, and the junction held 8 bases outside the gene matches. CDR3: CASSGPSGGGETQYF. The CDR3 region has the DNA TGTGCCAGCAGCGGTCCTAGCGGGGGCGGAGAGACCCAGTACTTC.

The V call is TRBV6-2 or TRBV6-3, the J call TRBJ1-5; weak D call: TRBD1 (5 bases). CDR1 and CDR2 from the germline V gene are MNHEY and SVGEGT. V was pared by 7 bases and J by 5 bases, with 12 bases between. CDR3 length equals 13 residues. CDR3 residues: CASTYWGDQPQHF. The CDR3 coding sequence is TGTGCCAGCACCTACTGGGGGGATCAGCCCCAGCATTTT.

This chain joins TRBV4-1 and TRBJ2-4, with 7 bases that match TRBD1. The CDR3 contains 18 residues. V dropped 4 bases and J dropped 0; count of bases not matched to a gene: 12. Germline V lookup: CDR1 MGHRA, CDR2 YSYEKL. The CDR3 DNA reads TGCGCCAGCAGCCGGGCTTCGGGGACAGATATAGCCAAAAACATTCAGTACTTC. Its translation is CASSRASGTDIAKNIQYF.

The V gene is TRBV19, the J gene TRBJ2-2; TRBD1 agrees at 10 bases. Germline V CDR1 and CDR2: LNHDA, SQIVND (reference sequence). Losses at the gene ends were 8 bases for V and 4 bases for J; bases not matched to a gene: 10. This CDR3 comprises 16 residues. The CDR3 DNA follows: TGTGCCAGTGGGAGTTTTCGGACAGGGGGCACCGGGGAGCTGTTTTTT. Residues: CASGSFRTGGTGELFF.

Here the CDR3 DNA reads TGTGCCATCAGTGGTTTAGCTTACAATGAGCAGTTCTTC. Translation: CAISGLAYNEQFF. This rearrangement joins TRBV10-3 to TRBJ2-1, with unresolved D. Trimming shortened V by 4 bases and J by 4 bases, and 8 bases separated the two germline ends. The CDR3 spans 13 residues. The germline gives CDR1 ENHRY, CDR2 SYGVKD.

V is TRBV6-5 and J is TRBJ2-5; D uncertain. The CDR3 consists of 15 residues. Per germline, CDR1 MNHEY and CDR2 SVGAGI. V lost 2 bases, J lost 5 bases, and 15 bases lay in between. The CDR3 protein is CASSYARATGETQYF. The DNA for the CDR3 is TGTGCCAGCAGTTACGCTCGGGCTACCGGGGAGACCCAGTACTTC.

This clonotype turned up a few times. V gene TRBV7-6 combines with J gene TRBJ2-5; 12 bases match TRBD2. CDR3 length: 17 residues. Per germline, CDR1 SGHVS and CDR2 FNYEAQ. J lost 5 bases, V lost 2 bases, and 9 bases had no gene match. The CDR3 nucleotides are TGTGCCAGCAGCTTATCCCCGTCTAGCGGGGGGGCGGAGACCCAGTACTTC. Translated, it gives CASSLSPSSGGAETQYF.

The chain is built from TRBV27 and TRBJ2-7, with D perhaps TRBD1 or TRBD2 (5 bases each). The germline V and J ends were trimmed by 5 bases and 3 bases, with 17 bases remaining between them. Germline V lookup: CDR1 MNHEY, CDR2 SMNVEV (reference sequence). The CDR3 sequence is 15 residues long. The CDR3 DNA reads TGTGCCAGCAGTCCCAGGGCGGTTGGGAGCTACGAGCAGTACGTC. Residues: CASSPRAVGSYEQYV.

There are a few counts of this clonotype. The chain has TRBV12-3 or TRBV12-4 and TRBJ2-3, with 11 bases identical to TRBD1. Germline trimming cut 6 bases from V and 6 bases from J; bases unmatched to any gene: 8. The CDR3 contains 15 residues. In DNA form, the CDR3 reads TGTGCCAGCAGCCGATCTCGGGACAGGGGGGATACGCAGTATTTT. Its translation: CASSRSRDRGDTQYF.

The chain uses TRBV20-1 and TRBJ2-2; D tentatively fits TRBD1 or TRBD2 (7 bases each). There are 16 residues in the CDR3. Germline loops: CDR1 DFQATT, CDR2 SNEGSKA (reference sequence). Trimming shortened V by 6 bases and J by 4 bases, and 21 bases separated the two germline ends. CDR3 region: CSAPARGGPGTGELFF. The CDR3 DNA sequence: TGCAGTGCACCAGCCAGGGGGGGGCCTGGCACCGGGGAGCTGTTTTTT.

With regard to this clonotype: With a much larger clone just one base away, this may be a read error. V is TRBV7-2 and J is TRBJ1-2; weak D call: TRBD1 (5 bases). CDR1 and CDR2 (germline): SGHTA, FQGNSA. The CDR3 length is 14 residues. Deletions cut 5 bases from V and 8 bases from J, with 18 bases between. The CDR3 is CASSPGAQSRGYTF. CDR3 nucleotides: TGTGCCAGCAGCCCCGGGGCTCAAAGTCGGGGCTACACCTTC.

A few counts support this clonotype. The rearrangement joins TRBV20-1 to TRBJ2-3; the D is unclear. CDR3 length equals 12 residues. Trimming removed 4 bases at V and 4 bases at J, with 9 bases between. CDR1 is DFQATT, CDR2 SNEGSKA, per germline (reference sequence). CDR3 region: CSATSGADTQYF. The CDR3 bases are TGCAGTGCTACTTCGGGTGCAGATACGCAGTATTTT.

The rearrangement links TRBV6-2 or TRBV6-3 to TRBJ2-2; TRBD1 aligns across 7 bases. The CDR3 totals 15 residues. The V gene end was trimmed by 2 bases and the J gene end by 0 bases; junction bases not matched to a gene: 0. Germline values: CDR1 MNHEY, CDR2 SVGEGT. CDR3 sequence (DNA): TGTGCCAGCAGTTACGGGACAGCGAACACCGGGGAGCTGTTTTTT. Its protein product is CASSYGTANTGELFF.

This clonotype has a handful of counts. The genes are TRBV7-2 and TRBJ2-5; perhaps TRBD2 as D (5 bases). CDR3 length equals 13 residues. CDR1 and CDR2 from the germline V gene are SGHTA and FQGNSA. The germline V and J ends were trimmed by 6 bases and 5 bases, with 13 bases remaining between them. CDR3: CASRKTRVETQYF. The DNA for the CDR3 is TGTGCCAGCAGAAAAACTAGGGTCGAGACCCAGTACTTC.

This CDR3 reads CASSLQGGEPQHF. The CDR3 nucleotides are TGTGCCAGCAGTCTCCAGGGAGGTGAGCCCCAGCATTTT. The rearrangement uses TRBV12-3 or TRBV12-4 and TRBJ1-5, with D possibly matching TRBD1 (5 bases). V lost 5 bases to trimming and J lost 8 bases, with 13 bases between them. This CDR3 contains 13 residues.

The chain employs TRBV7-3 and TRBJ1-1; D uncertain. Trimming left V 6 bases short and J 3 bases short, with 11 bases between. The CDR3 runs 13 residues. Germline V gene sequence: CDR1 SGHTA, CDR2 FQGTGA. In nucleotides, the CDR3 is TGTGCCAGCAGTTTTAGCTCGGACACTGAAGCTTTCTTT. Translating it yields CASSFSSDTEAFF.

J is TRBJ1-2 and V is TRBV18; TRBD1 is a possible D gene (5 bases). CDR1 and CDR2 (germline): KGHSH, LQKENI. V lost 5 bases and J 3 bases, leaving 10 bases between the germline ends. The CDR3 contains 13 residues. The CDR3 coding sequence is TGTGCCAGCTCATCAGACAGCGACTATGGCTACACCTTC. Amino acid sequence: CASSSDSDYGYTF.

This clonotype was counted a few times. The genes are TRBV7-2 and TRBJ2-3; no reliable D call. The germline gives CDR1 SGHTA, CDR2 FQGNSA. The V gene lost 0 bases and the J gene lost 1 base, with 5 bases spanning the gap. CDR3 length equals 14 residues. The CDR3 protein is CASSLAFGTDTQYF. Here the CDR3 DNA reads TGTGCCAGCAGCTTAGCATTCGGCACAGATACGCAGTATTTT.

This chain links TRBV28 with TRBJ2-7; 7 bases agree with TRBD2. The CDR3 runs 15 residues. The trim removed 8 bases at V and 0 bases at J, leaving 10 bases unmatched. Germline CDR1 MDHEN, CDR2 SYDVKM. CDR3 DNA: TGTGCCAGCGGAGGAATTAGGACTAGCTCCTACGAGCAGTACGTC. Its protein product is CASGGIRTSSYEQYV.

This clonotype occurred a few times. The V call is TRBV18, the J call TRBJ2-1, with 7 bases fitting TRBD1. The junction had 9 bases not matched to a gene; V was cut back by 4 bases and J by 9 bases. This CDR3 comprises 14 residues. In germline, CDR1 is KGHSH, CDR2 LQKENI. CDR3 in DNA: TGTGCCAGCTCACTCCGACAGGGATCTCCTGAGCAGTTCTTC. Translation gives CASSLRQGSPEQFF.

The chain employs TRBV20-1 and TRBJ2-3; no reliable D call. This CDR3 is 14 amino acids long. Germline CDR1 is DFQATT and CDR2 is SNEGSKA (reference sequence). The V end was cut by 5 bases, the J end by 3 bases, with 15 bases between. The CDR3 nucleotides read TGCAGTGCTCGTTCACCTCTCGGGACAGATACGCAGTATTTT. It yields the protein CSARSPLGTDTQYF.

The CDR3, as DNA: TGCGCCAGCAGCCAAGTAATCGCAGGGTTAGGGTATGGCTACACCTTC. It yields the protein CASSQVIAGLGYGYTF. The V gene is TRBV4-3, the J gene TRBJ1-2, with D perhaps matching TRBD1 (5 bases). The CDR3 covers 16 residues. V was shortened by 1 base and J by 5 bases, with 17 bases between the two germline ends. The germline CDR1 and CDR2 sequences are LGHNA and YSLEER.